One sample yielded the 18 T cell receptor beta chains listed below, sequenced in a study of blood T cell repertoires in COVID-19 (dated by TCRdb to 2019 to 2021). Libraries came from the immunoSEQ multiplex PCR assay. TCRdb holds this immuneACCESS table with in-frame rearrangements only. Some clones are missing; in checked studies, unresolved V genes explain under half, and the rest has no known cause. The sample table contains about 88,000 clones; only one count was recorded for 87% of them. Together, the top ten hold 15% of the sample. The sample was peripheral blood. The source is a male donor with acute or convalescent COVID-19.

The genes are TRBV5-1 and TRBJ1-2; D uncertain. The CDR3 covers 12 residues. V was clipped by 0 bases and J by 8 bases, with 8 bases between them. Germline V gene sequence: CDR1 SGHRS, CDR2 YFSETQ. CDR3 protein: CASSLGGMGYTF. CDR3 bases: TGCGCCAGCAGCTTGGGAGGGATGGGCTACACCTTC.

V is TRBV28 and J is TRBJ1-1; no definite D call. Germline V CDR1 and CDR2: MDHEN, SYDVKM. The V end lost 10 bases, the J end lost 11 bases, and 14 bases lay between the germline ends. This CDR3 spans 10 amino acids. The CDR3 DNA reads as TGTGCCATCGAAGGGAGTCGGGCTTTCTTT. It translates to CAIEGSRAFF.

The chain couples TRBV18 to TRBJ2-1; D possibly corresponds to TRBD2 (6 bases). CDR1 and CDR2 from the germline V gene are KGHSH and LQKENI. V lost 0 bases and J 3 bases, leaving 6 bases between the germline ends. The CDR3 contains 14 residues. CDR3 sequence reads: CASSPPGGYNEQFF. The CDR3 DNA is TGTGCCAGCTCACCACCGGGAGGCTACAATGAGCAGTTCTTC.

V gene TRBV7-3 combines with J gene TRBJ2-3; perhaps TRBD1 as D (5 bases). The CDR3 runs to 13 residues. Trimming pared 8 bases from V and 7 bases from J, leaving 16 bases between. Germline V gene sequence: CDR1 SGHTA, CDR2 FQGTGA. CDR3 region: CASGFQGSNTQYF. The CDR3 bases are TGTGCCAGCGGATTCCAGGGTTCAAATACGCAGTATTTT. The entire variable domain, with the rest obtained from reference TRBV7-3 and TRBJ2-3, is as follows: GAGVSQTPSNKVTEKGKYVELRCDPISGHTALYWYRQSLGQGPEFLIYFQGTGAADDSGLPNDRFFAVRPEGSVSTLKIQRTERGDSAVYLCASGFQGSNTQYFGPGTRLTVL.

The chain couples TRBV20-1 to TRBJ2-3, with TRBD1 identical over 8 bases. CDR3 length: 15 amino acids. Germline V gives CDR1 DFQATT, CDR2 SNEGSKA (reference sequence). Losses at the gene ends were 3 bases for V and 4 bases for J; bases not matched to a gene: 9. This CDR3 reads CSASRTGLGADTQYF. The CDR3 bases are TGCAGTGCTAGTCGGACAGGGCTTGGGGCAGATACGCAGTATTTT.

V gene TRBV2 combines with J gene TRBJ2-7; 7 nucleotides align to TRBD1. The CDR3 is 13 residues long. The germline CDR1 and CDR2 sequences are SNHLY and FYNNEI. V was clipped by 7 bases and J by 6 bases; unmatched bases: 9. CDR3 protein: CASKTQGGSEQYF. The CDR3 DNA follows: TGTGCCAGCAAAACCCAAGGGGGCAGCGAGCAGTACTTC.

The rearrangement links TRBV5-1 to TRBJ1-1, with D unresolved. The CDR3 consists of 15 residues. Trimming cost V 2 bases and J 6 bases, with 17 bases left between them. Germline V gene sequence: CDR1 SGHRS, CDR2 YFSETQ. The CDR3 sequence: CASSFREGIGPEAFF. The CDR3 DNA is TGCGCCAGCAGCTTCCGCGAGGGAATCGGACCTGAAGCTTTCTTT.

V and J are TRBV7-9 and TRBJ2-7; D might be TRBD1 or TRBD2, each matching 6 bases. The CDR3 length is 13 residues. Deletions cut 7 bases from V and 4 bases from J, with 14 bases between. Looked up from germline, CDR1 is SEHNR and CDR2 is FQNEAQ (reference sequence). The CDR3 DNA sequence: TGTGCCAGCACCAGGGGAGGTGGGTACGAGCAGTACTTC. It translates to CASTRGGGYEQYF.

The chain has TRBV12-3 or TRBV12-4 and TRBJ1-2, with D maybe TRBD1 (5 bases). This CDR3 comprises 13 residues. Trimming left V 5 bases short and J 7 bases short, with 14 bases between. This CDR3 is CASSTRARVGYTF. The CDR3 coding sequence is TGTGCCAGCAGTACCAGGGCTAGAGTTGGCTACACCTTC.

CDR3 in DNA: TGTGCCAGCTCACCACGGACAGGACAGGATGAAAAACTGTTTTTT. This codes for CASSPRTGQDEKLFF. J is TRBJ1-4 and V is TRBV18, with 7 nucleotides matching TRBD1. Germline assignment: CDR1 KGHSH and CDR2 LQKENI. Losses at the gene ends were 1 base for V and 6 bases for J; bases not matched to a gene: 5. The CDR3 contains 15 residues.

The gene calls are TRBV11-2 and TRBJ1-4; TRBD1 matches 7 bases. The V gene's germline CDR1 is SGHAT and CDR2 FQNNGV. The ends lost 1 base at V and 7 bases at J; junction bases unmatched: 3. This CDR3 spans 14 amino acids. The CDR3 DNA reads as TGTGCCAGCAGCTTAGTAGGGGGCCGTGAAAAACTGTTTTTT. Translation: CASSLVGGREKLFF.

In DNA form, the CDR3 reads TGTGCCAGCAGCCAAGAGTTCGGGGGAGGATCAGATACGCAGTATTTT. Its translation is CASSQEFGGGSDTQYF. The chain couples TRBV3-1 (or the pseudogene TRBV3-2) to TRBJ2-3; D may be TRBD2 (6 bases). The CDR3 has 16 residues. The germline CDR1 and CDR2 sequences are LGHDT and YNNKEL (reference sequence). V was clipped by 0 bases and J by 4 bases, with 14 bases between them.

J is TRBJ1-6 and V is TRBV10-1; D unclear. Germline V lookup: CDR1 WNHNN, CDR2 SYGVQD (reference sequence). This CDR3 contains 17 residues. The V end was cut by 6 bases, the J end by 2 bases, with 17 bases between. The CDR3 DNA sequence: TGCGCCAGCAGCGCAGTCCAAACACCAGCCTATAATTCACCCCTCCACTTT. It encodes CASSAVQTPAYNSPLHF.

The chain recombines TRBV6-5 with TRBJ2-7; no firm D call. From germline, CDR1 is MNHEY and CDR2 SVGAGI. Trimming removed 5 bases from V and 4 bases from J, with 6 bases in between. The CDR3 runs to 11 residues. The CDR3 DNA sequence: TGTGCCAGCAGTCCCCAGTACGAGCAGTACTTC. Encoded protein: CASSPQYEQYF.

V is TRBV5-1 and J is TRBJ1-4; 7 nucleotides line up with TRBD1. With 4 bases clipped from V and 4 bases from J, the junction kept 10 bases outside the gene matches. CDR1 and CDR2 (germline): SGHRS, YFSETQ. This CDR3 comprises 16 residues. CDR3: CASSRTQGPNNEKLFF. CDR3 nucleotides: TGCGCCAGCAGCAGGACACAGGGGCCCAATAATGAAAAACTGTTTTTT.

The V and J genes are TRBV24-1 and TRBJ2-6, with 7 bases identical to TRBD1. The germline CDR1 and CDR2 sequences are KGHDR and SFDVKD. V lost 4 bases and J lost 0; bases outside the gene matches: 8. This CDR3 is built from 18 residues. The chain's CDR3 is CATSDRDSKSSGANVLTF. For the CDR3, the DNA is TGTGCCACCAGTGACCGGGACAGTAAGAGCTCTGGGGCCAACGTCCTGACTTTC.

CDR3 sequence reads: CASSLRRSGGHEETQYF. The CDR3 bases are TGTGCCAGCAGCCTAAGAAGGAGCGGGGGGCATGAAGAGACCCAGTACTTC. J is TRBJ2-5 and V is TRBV4-2; the match to TRBD2 covers 9 bases. V was pared by 4 bases and J by 3 bases, with 12 bases of the junction left unmatched. Germline V gives CDR1 LGHNA, CDR2 YNFKEQ. The CDR3 covers 17 residues.

V and J are TRBV4-1 and TRBJ2-3; 9 nucleotides agree with TRBD2. The germline gives CDR1 MGHRA, CDR2 YSYEKL. CDR3 length equals 15 residues. Trimming cost V 3 bases and J 4 bases; bases outside gene matches: 5. For the CDR3, the DNA is TGCGCCAGCAGCCAGGGCGGGGGGGCAGCAGATACGCAGTATTTT. Translation: CASSQGGGAADTQYF.